A single sample gave rise to the 2 T cell receptor beta chains below, sequenced in a study of radiation and T cells in renal cell carcinoma. TCRdb keeps only in-frame clones here, not all; method: immunoSEQ multiplex PCR. This table holds 120,000 or so clones, roughly four fifths found once. Time point here: blood 2 weeks post-SBRT. Specified treatment: 15 Gy SBRT to primary tumor, nephrectomy 4 weeks later. This material consisted of blood, taken from a patient whose treatment included radiotherapy and nephrectomy. All receptors come from a man in his forties or fifties with renal cell carcinoma.

The rearrangement uses TRBV11-2 and TRBJ1-2, with a tentative D call TRBD1 (6 bases). Trimming removed 2 bases at V and 4 bases at J, with 14 bases between. This CDR3 is built from 15 residues. The germline gives CDR1 SGHAT, CDR2 FQNNGV. Here the CDR3 DNA reads TGTGCCAGCAGCTTATGGGGGGCGCAGGCCTATGGCTACACCTTC. This translates into CASSLWGAQAYGYTF.

The gene calls are TRBV2 and TRBJ2-7; TRBD1 matches 7 bases. Germline CDR1 SNHLY, CDR2 FYNNEI. The J segment lost 4 bases and the V segment lost 3 bases, leaving 6 bases of the junction unmatched. This CDR3 region has 14 residues. The CDR3 DNA reads as TGTGCCAGCAGTGATCAGGGGGTGTCGTACGAGCAGTACTTC. Residues: CASSDQGVSYEQYF.